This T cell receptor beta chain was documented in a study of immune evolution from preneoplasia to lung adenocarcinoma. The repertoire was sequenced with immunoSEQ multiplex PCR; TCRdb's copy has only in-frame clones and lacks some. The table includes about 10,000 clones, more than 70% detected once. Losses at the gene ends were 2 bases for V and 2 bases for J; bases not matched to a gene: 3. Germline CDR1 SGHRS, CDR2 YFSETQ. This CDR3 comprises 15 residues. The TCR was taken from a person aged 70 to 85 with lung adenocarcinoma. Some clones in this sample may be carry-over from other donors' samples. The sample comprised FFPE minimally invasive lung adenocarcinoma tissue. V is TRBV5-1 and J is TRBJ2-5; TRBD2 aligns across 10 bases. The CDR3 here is CASSLAGGKQETQYF. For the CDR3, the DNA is TGCGCCAGCAGCTTAGCGGGGGGGAAACAAGAGACCCAGTACTTC.